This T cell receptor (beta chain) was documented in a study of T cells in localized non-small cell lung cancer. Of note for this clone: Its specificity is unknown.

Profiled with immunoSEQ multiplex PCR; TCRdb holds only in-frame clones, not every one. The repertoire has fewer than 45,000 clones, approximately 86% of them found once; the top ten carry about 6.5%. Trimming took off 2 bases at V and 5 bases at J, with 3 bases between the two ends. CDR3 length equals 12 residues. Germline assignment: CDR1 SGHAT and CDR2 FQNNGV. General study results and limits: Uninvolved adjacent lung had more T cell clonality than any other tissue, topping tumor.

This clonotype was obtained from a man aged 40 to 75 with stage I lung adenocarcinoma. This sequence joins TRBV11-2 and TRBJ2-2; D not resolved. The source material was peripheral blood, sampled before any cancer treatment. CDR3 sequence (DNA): TGTGCCAGCAGCTTATGGACCGGGGAGCTGTTTTTT. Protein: CASSLWTGELFF.